The source of this T cell receptor beta chain is a study of T cell changes during pregnancy in multiple sclerosis. Germline assignment: CDR1 LGHNT and CDR2 FRNRAP. This CDR3 spans 13 amino acids. Trimming took off 2 bases at V and 5 bases at J, with 9 bases between the two ends. Measured with immunoSEQ multiplex PCR; TCRdb has only the in-frame clones, and not every one. The sample yields 85,000 to 120,000 clones, around 93% seen once. The V and J genes are TRBV12-5 and TRBJ2-5; D possibly corresponds to TRBD1 (6 bases). The sample was peripheral blood, taken after pregnancy. This TCR came from a female donor with multiple sclerosis, enrolled in a pregnancy study. CDR3 sequence (DNA): TGTGCTAGTGGTTTGCAGGGGACGGAGACCCAGTACTTC. Translation gives CASGLQGTETQYF.